The next 19 T cell receptor beta chains were all read from a single sample in a study of cytomegalovirus exposure and HLA in healthy donors. With 60 Vbeta and 13 Jbeta primers, the PCR was carried out. TCRdb's table, derived via immunoSEQ multiplex PCR, lists solely in-frame clones and lacks some. Of roughly 120,000 clones listed, 80% to 90% are singletons. The sample taken for sequencing was PBMCs. The receptors shown here come from a male donor in good health and CMV-seropositive.

The rearrangement joins TRBV7-6 to TRBJ2-7, with D perhaps matching TRBD1 (6 bases). Trimming took 5 bases from V and 5 from J, leaving 13 bases between them. Germline V gives CDR1 SGHVS, CDR2 FNYEAQ. The CDR3 has 13 amino acids. The CDR3 sequence: CASSTRAGDEQYF. The CDR3 DNA reads as TGTGCCAGCAGCACCCGGGCAGGGGACGAGCAGTACTTC.

Only a few counts were recorded for this clone. Its ends do not fully match the called genes, so a read error is possible. The chain has TRBV7-9 and TRBJ2-7; a possible D gene is TRBD1 (5 bases). The germline gives CDR1 SEHNR, CDR2 FQNEAQ (reference sequence). CDR3 size: 12 residues. DNA for the CDR3: TGTTCCAGCAGCGTGACAGCTTACGAGCAGTACTTC. This gives the protein CSSSVTAYEQYF.

Regarding this clone: The junction departs from germline at one end; a sequencing error may be responsible. This CDR3 reads CASSLRRAGGLNF. The CDR3 DNA is TGTGCCAGCAGCCTCCGAAGAGCGGGAGGACTAAACTTC. The V gene is TRBV25-1, the J gene TRBJ2-7, with 9 bases identical to TRBD2. The CDR3 is 13 amino acids. Germline-derived CDR1 and CDR2 are MGHDK and SYGVNS.

The chain has TRBV9 and TRBJ2-7; 8 bases map to TRBD2. Germline V lookup: CDR1 SGDLS, CDR2 YYNGEE. The junction had 11 bases not matched to a gene; V was cut back by 4 bases and J by 5 bases. The CDR3 loop spans 15 amino acids. CDR3 sequence: CASSSSERELNEQYF. The CDR3, as DNA: TGTGCCAGCAGCTCCTCTGAGCGGGAGTTGAACGAGCAGTACTTC.

In regard to this clone: Sequence at one end of the junction differs from germline and may be a read error. V gene TRBV7-9 combines with J gene TRBJ1-1; TRBD1 aligns across 7 bases. CDR1 SEHNR and CDR2 FQNEAQ come from the germline V gene (reference sequence). The CDR3 runs 15 residues. DNA for the CDR3: TGTTCCAGCAGCTTAGCGCGACAGGGTTTCACTGAAGCTTTCTTT. Protein: CSSSLARQGFTEAFF. Drawing the rest from reference TRBV7-9 and TRBJ1-1, the complete variable domain is DTGVSQNPRHKITKRGQNVTFRCDPISEHNRLYWYRQTLGQGPEFLTYFQNEAQLEKSRLLSDRFSAERPKGSFSTLEIQRTEQGDSAMYLCSSSLARQGFTEAFFGQGTRLTVV.

In DNA, the CDR3 is TGCGCCAGCAGCCCTAGGACTAGCACAGATACGCAGTATTTT. Amino acid sequence: CASSPRTSTDTQYF. J is TRBJ2-3 and V is TRBV4-1, with D maybe TRBD2 (5 bases). V lost 4 bases to trimming and J lost 0 bases, with 8 bases between them. Looked up from germline, CDR1 is MGHRA and CDR2 is YSYEKL. The CDR3 covers 14 residues.

This chain connects TRBV19 to TRBJ2-7; D is perhaps TRBD2 (6 bases). The CDR3 has 16 residues. V was pared by 1 base and J by 2 bases, with 15 bases between. Per the germline V gene, CDR1 is LNHDA and CDR2 is SQIVND (reference sequence). CDR3 in amino acids: CASSIARDAAPYEQYF. In nucleotides, the CDR3 is TGTGCCAGTAGTATAGCGCGGGACGCAGCTCCCTACGAGCAGTACTTC.

This sequence joins TRBV15 and TRBJ2-2; 8 bases map to TRBD2. This CDR3 is built from 18 residues. V shed 0 bases, J shed 5 bases, and the junction held 11 bases outside the gene matches. CDR1 LNHNV and CDR2 YYDKDF come from the germline V gene (reference sequence). Written as DNA, the CDR3 is TGTGCCACCAGCAGAGATATCCTAGCGGGTTGGGGGACCGGGGAGCTGTTTTTT. Protein: CATSRDILAGWGTGELFF.

The CDR3 DNA is TGTGCCAGCTCACCGGGACGGGAGGGCTACGAGCAGTACTTC. It yields the protein CASSPGREGYEQYF. This chain links TRBV18 with TRBJ2-7; the match to TRBD2 covers 8 bases. The V gene end was trimmed by 3 bases and the J gene end by 3 bases; junction bases not matched to a gene: 4. The germline V gene has CDR1 KGHSH and CDR2 LQKENI. This CDR3 comprises 14 residues.

The chain links TRBV5-6 to TRBJ1-3; weak D call: TRBD1 (5 bases). The V end lost 0 bases, the J end lost 1 base, and 14 bases lay between the germline ends. Per germline, CDR1 SGHDT and CDR2 YYEEEE. The CDR3 extends over 17 amino acids. The CDR3 region has the DNA TGTGCCAGCAGCTTGGATGGCAGGGCCGGATCTGGAAACACCATATATTTT. It translates to CASSLDGRAGSGNTIYF.

The V and J genes are TRBV7-8 and TRBJ2-7; TRBD2 agrees at 7 bases. J lost 3 bases, V lost 4 bases, and 12 bases had no gene match. The CDR3 covers 16 residues. The V gene's germline CDR1 is SGHVS and CDR2 FQNEAQ. This CDR3 reads CASSSSLWGGDYEQYF. CDR3 sequence (DNA): TGTGCCAGCAGCTCCTCCCTGTGGGGGGGGGACTACGAGCAGTACTTC.

This sequence joins TRBV4-2 and TRBJ1-1, with TRBD1 matching 9 bases. The CDR3 is 15 residues long. Germline CDR1 reads LGHNA; CDR2 reads YNFKEQ. V gave up 4 bases and J gave up 8 bases; unmatched junction bases: 11. CDR3 sequence reads: CASSPPGGGTGEAFF. CDR3 coding DNA: TGTGCCAGCAGCCCCCCCGGGGGCGGGACAGGGGAAGCTTTCTTT.

In its sample, this clone was seen a few times. The chain is built from TRBV28 and TRBJ1-3; no definite D call. This CDR3 has 14 amino acids. The germline gives CDR1 MDHEN, CDR2 SYDVKM. The ends were cut back, 4 bases at V and 4 bases at J, with 11 bases in the middle. The DNA for the CDR3 is TGTGCCAGCAGTTCCCACACAGCCGGAAACACCATATATTTT. Amino acids: CASSSHTAGNTIYF.

V usage is TRBV5-1 and J usage is TRBJ2-1, with 8 nucleotides matching TRBD2. Trimming removed 0 bases from V and 8 bases from J; junction bases left unmatched: 19. The CDR3 has 19 amino acids. Germline V gene lookup returns CDR1 SGHRS and CDR2 YFSETQ. Here the CDR3 DNA reads TGCGCCAGCAGCTTGGGTGGCAGGGCGCGGCTAGCGGGCGGGTATGAGCAGTTCTTC. It is translated as CASSLGGRARLAGGYEQFF.

The gene calls are TRBV18 and TRBJ2-7; 7 bases are shared with TRBD1. CDR1 is KGHSH, CDR2 LQKENI, per germline. The ends lost 2 bases at V and 4 bases at J; junction bases unmatched: 8. The CDR3 spans 15 residues. The CDR3 spells CASSPVGTERYEQYF. The CDR3 DNA sequence: TGTGCCAGCTCACCAGTTGGGACAGAACGGTACGAGCAGTACTTC.

V usage is TRBV5-1 and J usage is TRBJ2-1; tentative D call: TRBD1 (5 bases). Germline V gives CDR1 SGHRS, CDR2 YFSETQ. With 3 bases removed from V and 4 bases from J, the gap between germline ends came to 14 bases. CDR3 size: 15 residues. The CDR3, as DNA: TGCGCCAGCAGCTCTGGGGCCATCATATACAATGAGCAGTTCTTC. Translated, it gives CASSSGAIIYNEQFF.

This clone appeared a single time. The V gene is TRBV2, the J gene TRBJ2-1, with TRBD1 matching over 9 bases. Germline V gene sequence: CDR1 SNHLY, CDR2 FYNNEI. CDR3 length: 17 amino acids. The V and J ends lost 9 bases and 1 base, in that order; junction bases with no gene match: 13. This chain's CDR3 is CASVQGARALSYNEQFF. The CDR3 bases are TGTGCCAGTGTACAGGGGGCCCGGGCCCTTTCCTACAATGAGCAGTTCTTC.

The V gene is TRBV28, the J gene TRBJ2-7; the match to TRBD1 covers 8 bases. V shed 5 bases and J 6 bases; nucleotides not matched to a gene: 15. Germline CDR1 is MDHEN and CDR2 is SYDVKM. The CDR3 covers 16 residues. The CDR3 spells CASSVPGTGRSSEQYF. DNA for the CDR3: TGTGCCAGCAGTGTCCCCGGGACAGGTCGATCATCCGAGCAGTACTTC. Complete variable domain (other parts from reference TRBV28 and TRBJ2-7): DVKVTQSSRYLVKRTGEKVFLECVQDMDHENMFWYRQDPGLGLRLIYFSYDVKMKEKGDIPEGYSVSREKKERFSLILESASTNQTSMYLCASSVPGTGRSSEQYFGPGTRLTVT.

The chain uses TRBV9 and TRBJ2-5; TRBD2 matches 7 bases. This CDR3 spans 13 amino acids. Germline CDR1 reads SGDLS; CDR2 reads YYNGEE. Losses at the gene ends were 4 bases for V and 5 bases for J; bases not matched to a gene: 5. The CDR3 DNA sequence: TGTGCCAGCAGCTGGGGGGGTGGGGAGACCCAGTACTTC. Translating gives CASSWGGGETQYF.